This passage covers 6 T cell receptor beta chains from one sample sequenced in a study of CD8 T cells in ankylosing spondylitis. Study outcomes and limitations: Typical of ankylosing spondylitis blood, it appeared, was a TCR beta motif of fewer than ten highly homologous variants.

TCRdb reprocessed the 5' RACE reads via MiXCR and lists one record per CDR3 protein. The profile shows over 700,000 distinct CDR3 sequences, 19% of them singletons. Their target antigens are unknown. Sequenced material: blood, either unsorted or a sorted T cell fraction (not recorded which). These receptor sequences come from a male donor with ankylosing spondylitis.

In this sample, this clonotype turned up a few times. V is TRBV5-1 and J is TRBJ2-7; D unresolved. Germline V gives CDR1 SGHRS, CDR2 YFSETQ. This CDR3 comprises 13 residues. With 2 bases removed from V and 0 bases from J, the gap between germline ends came to 6 bases. CDR3 nucleotides: TGCGCCAGCAGCTTTCCTAACTCCTACGAGCAGTACTTC. Encoded protein: CASSFPNSYEQYF.

The chain recombines TRBV7-8 with TRBJ2-7; 10 positions agree with TRBD2. The CDR3 runs 16 residues. Germline CDR1 and CDR2: SGHVS and FQNEAQ. J was trimmed by 3 bases and V by 5 bases; bases with no gene match: 10. The CDR3 spells CASSRDGAGGHYEQYF. The CDR3 bases are TGTGCCAGCAGCAGGGACGGAGCGGGGGGGCACTACGAGCAGTACTTC.

This clonotype was detected only a few times. This sequence joins TRBV7-9 and TRBJ2-7; 9 bases match TRBD1. The V gene end was trimmed by 5 bases and the J gene end by 0 bases; junction bases not matched to a gene: 2. This CDR3 spans 14 amino acids. Germline V gives CDR1 SEHNR, CDR2 FQNEAQ (reference sequence). CDR3 in DNA: TGTGCCAGCAGCACGACAGGGGGCTCCTACGAGCAGTACTTC. Amino acids: CASSTTGGSYEQYF.

The CDR3 nucleotides are TGTGCCAGCAACGGAAACCAGCAGGGTAACTACGAGCAGTACTTC. Translating it yields CASNGNQQGNYEQYF. The rearrangement joins TRBV2 to TRBJ2-7; a weak D match, TRBD1 (5 bases). The germline V gene encodes CDR1 SNHLY and CDR2 FYNNEI. V lost 7 bases and J lost 3, with 19 bases in between. The CDR3 is made up of 15 amino acids.

This clonotype was detected only a few times. The chain combines TRBV12-5 with TRBJ1-6; D unclear. From germline, CDR1 is LGHNT and CDR2 FRNRAP. CDR3 length equals 13 residues. Trimming left V 2 bases short and J 9 bases short, with 8 bases between. CDR3 DNA sequence: TGTGCTAGTGGTTTGAGGCTAGGTTCACCCCTCCACTTT. As protein: CASGLRLGSPLHF.

The table lists this clonotype with many counts. The chain is built from TRBV12-3 or TRBV12-4 and TRBJ2-1, with 7 positions matching TRBD1. V lost 7 bases, J lost 1 base, and 10 bases stayed unmatched. The CDR3 sequence is 16 residues long. In nucleotides, the CDR3 is TGTGCCAGCACAGATAATAGGGGGCGATCCTACAATGAGCAGTTCTTC. Its translation is CASTDNRGRSYNEQFF.